The 2 T cell receptor beta chains below were found in one sample sequenced in a study of T-cell reconstitution after alpha-beta-depleted transplantation in children. Unique molecular identifiers were built into the TCRbeta library. TCRdb passed the PCR reads through MiXCR, listing each CDR3 protein once. Of under 350,000 distinct CDR3 sequences in the sample, more than 9% were seen once. The sequencing here drew on PBMCs from the stem cell graft donor, taken from the stem cell graft. The receptors originated from a human donor who donated a stem cell graft to a child with SCID.

This clonotype was observed at least ten times. The V call is TRBV9, the J call TRBJ1-4; maybe TRBD1 (6 bases). This CDR3 is 15 amino acids long. Germline V gene sequence: CDR1 SGDLS, CDR2 YYNGEE. Between the trimmed V and J ends, which lost 1 base and 7 bases, there was a span of 14 bases. The CDR3: CASSVHGTPVEKLFF. The CDR3 nucleotides are TGTGCCAGCAGCGTACACGGGACACCCGTTGAAAAACTGTTTTTT.

The V call is TRBV2, the J call TRBJ2-1, with 11 bases fitting TRBD1. Germline values: CDR1 SNHLY, CDR2 FYNNEI. V was clipped by 5 bases and J by 6 bases; unmatched bases: 9. This CDR3 is built from 16 residues. CDR3 sequence (DNA): TGTGCCAGCAGTCAACCAACCGGGACAGGGGGCAATGAGCAGTTCTTC. Translation: CASSQPTGTGGNEQFF.